This T cell receptor (beta chain) was obtained from a study of blood T cell repertoires in COVID-19. As for the study in general: T cells, B-cell-depleted T cells, or PBMCs provided the cDNA or gDNA that served as material.

The V gene's germline CDR1 is SGDLS and CDR2 YYNGEE. The CDR3 has 16 amino acids. The V gene lost 10 bases and the J gene lost 2 bases, with 23 bases spanning the gap. This clone was seen more than once but under ten times. Living in 24 US areas, the participants were between 18 and 89 years of age. Methods used by the authors: Reference gene primer amplification in the assay estimated nucleated cell counts. Data came from immunoSEQ multiplex PCR; TCRdb stores just in-frame clones and leaves some out. Clone size and V and J calls were adopted from that table, with D and trimming inferred from the DNA. The repertoire holds hundreds of thousands of clones, with 75% to 90% as singletons.

The J gene is TRBJ2-3, the V gene TRBV9; tentative D call: TRBD2 (5 bases). Sequenced material: PBMCs or T cells enriched from blood (not recorded which). This clonotype originated in a young man who had recovered from COVID-19. Written as DNA, the CDR3 is TGTGCCGGTAGCCGTACCCCTGGCGGGCCCACAGATACGCAGTATTTT. Amino acids: CAGSRTPGGPTDTQYF.